The 27 T cell receptor beta chains given below trace back to one sample, sequenced in a study of response to subunit inactivated influenza vaccine (dated by TCRdb to between 2018 and 2020). Library construction relied on RT-PCR. TCRdb lists the instrument as Illumina HiSeq 2500. TCRdb itself trimmed the public reads at Q25 with fastp, ran MiXCR and retained productive beta chains. CDR3 protein sequences are deduplicated, and each keeps its most common genes and DNA. The sample profile shows roughly 500,000 distinct CDR3 sequences; approximately 15% of them were found once. The ten biggest clones cover roughly 3.1% of the sample. This sample comprised CD4+ T cells sorted from PBMCs, obtained roughly 24 months after vaccination. These TCRs come from a man aged 45 to 70 who received an inactivated influenza vaccine. Donor details come from another sample of the same person, matched by shared clones.

This clonotype came up a few times. The chain combines TRBV2 with TRBJ1-2; a possible D gene is TRBD1 (5 bases). This CDR3 has 17 amino acids. Trimming shortened V by 2 bases and J by 4 bases, and 20 bases separated the two germline ends. CDR1 is SNHLY and CDR2 is FYNNEI in the germline V gene. The CDR3 is CASSESLQGIHTYGYTF. In DNA, the CDR3 is TGTGCCAGCAGTGAATCGCTTCAGGGAATCCACACCTATGGCTACACCTTC.

This clonotype was found a few times. This chain joins TRBV20-1 and TRBJ2-7; possible D gene TRBD2, 5 bases. Trimming took 2 bases from V and 0 from J, leaving 11 bases between them. This CDR3 is 14 amino acids long. Germline V gene sequence: CDR1 DFQATT, CDR2 SNEGSKA (reference sequence). DNA of the CDR3: TGCAGTGCTAGACCCCGGGGAAGCTCCTACGAGCAGTACTTC. This encodes CSARPRGSSYEQYF.

This chain connects TRBV7-2 to TRBJ2-4, with 7 nucleotides matching TRBD2. The junction had 9 bases not matched to a gene; V was cut back by 5 bases and J by 2 bases. CDR3 size: 16 residues. CDR1 and CDR2 from the germline V gene are SGHTA and FQGNSA. CDR3 coding DNA: TGTGCCAGCAGCCCCGGGGCGGGAGCGCCCAAAAACATTCAGTACTTC. This encodes CASSPGAGAPKNIQYF.

This rearrangement joins TRBV20-1 to TRBJ2-2; 7 bases are a match to TRBD2. CDR1 DFQATT and CDR2 SNEGSKA come from the germline V gene (reference sequence). The ends lost 2 bases at V and 7 bases at J; junction bases unmatched: 4. The CDR3 has 13 residues. Here the CDR3 DNA reads TGCAGTGCTAGATCGGCGGGAGACGGGGAGCTGTTTTTT. Amino acid sequence: CSARSAGDGELFF.

This chain links TRBV24-1 with TRBJ1-2, with TRBD1 matching 8 bases. The length of the CDR3 is 13 residues. Germline V lookup: CDR1 KGHDR, CDR2 SFDVKD. The J segment lost 8 bases and the V segment lost 4 bases, leaving 5 bases of the junction unmatched. CDR3 sequence: CATSDGQGRGYTF. CDR3 sequence (DNA): TGTGCCACCAGTGACGGACAGGGACGCGGCTACACCTTC.

This sequence joins TRBV15 and TRBJ2-7; D is uncertain. The CDR3 loop spans 15 amino acids. V shed 0 bases and J shed 0 bases, with 9 bases lying between them. Germline CDR1 and CDR2: LNHNV and YYDKDF (reference sequence). The chain's CDR3 is CATSREQTTSYEQYF. The CDR3 DNA sequence: TGTGCCACCAGCAGAGAACAGACAACCTCCTACGAGCAGTACTTC.

The gene calls are TRBV7-2 and TRBJ1-2; perhaps TRBD1 as D (6 bases). V lost 1 base and J lost 5, with 14 bases in between. The CDR3 covers 15 residues. Germline CDR1 reads SGHTA; CDR2 reads FQGNSA. Written as DNA, the CDR3 is TGTGCCAGCAGCTTAGGGGGGCCGCGTACATATGGCTACACCTTC. It codes for CASSLGGPRTYGYTF.

This clonotype was observed a handful of times. This chain uses TRBV4-2 with TRBJ2-3; TRBD2 agrees at 11 bases. CDR3 size: 17 residues. V lost 3 bases and J lost 3; bases outside the gene matches: 8. Per germline, CDR1 LGHNA and CDR2 YNFKEQ. The CDR3 loop reads CASSHRVGTSGTDTQYF. The CDR3 DNA is TGTGCCAGCAGCCACCGAGTCGGGACTAGCGGAACAGATACGCAGTATTTT.

This clonotype was picked up a small number of times. This chain joins TRBV6-4 and TRBJ1-2; no definite D call. CDR1 MRHNA and CDR2 SNTAGT come from the germline V gene. V was clipped by 0 bases and J by 8 bases, with 7 bases between them. The CDR3 sequence is 12 residues long. The CDR3 DNA sequence: TGTGCCAGCAGTGACTCATTGGGCGGCTACACCTTC. Its translation: CASSDSLGGYTF.

This clonotype was counted only a few times. The chain has TRBV20-1 and TRBJ2-7; D remains ambiguous. Germline V CDR1 and CDR2: DFQATT, SNEGSKA (reference sequence). V lost 3 bases, J lost 9 bases, and 18 bases lay in between. This CDR3 has 13 residues. CDR3 bases: TGCAGTGCTAGGGCCCCTGGTGGACGGGCGCAGTACTTC. Encoded protein: CSARAPGGRAQYF.

The rearrangement joins TRBV5-1 to TRBJ2-2; D possibly corresponds to TRBD2 (5 bases). Germline V gene sequence: CDR1 SGHRS, CDR2 YFSETQ. CDR3 size: 16 residues. Trimming took 4 bases from V and 4 from J, leaving 17 bases between them. The CDR3 protein is CASSPDHLGVTGELFF. The CDR3 nucleotides are TGCGCCAGCAGCCCGGACCACCTCGGGGTCACCGGGGAGCTGTTTTTT.

This chain links TRBV12-3 or TRBV12-4 with TRBJ2-1; tentative D call: TRBD2 (7 bases). V shed 10 bases and J shed 5 bases, with 21 bases lying between them. The CDR3 is 15 amino acids. This CDR3 reads CATSPRGAGNNEQFF. CDR3 nucleotide sequence: TGTGCCACTTCACCTCGGGGGGCGGGTAACAATGAGCAGTTCTTC.

This clonotype was counted only a few times. V gene TRBV29-1 combines with J gene TRBJ2-1; possibly TRBD1 or TRBD2 for D (6 bases each). Germline CDR1 and CDR2: SQVTM and ANQGSEA. CDR3 length equals 13 residues. V was shortened by 5 bases and J by 8 bases, with 16 bases between the two germline ends. Here the CDR3 DNA reads TGCAGCGTTTACACCGGGGGCGGCCATGAGCAGTTCTTC. Translation: CSVYTGGGHEQFF.

The V and J genes are TRBV5-1 and TRBJ2-7; possible D gene TRBD2, 5 bases. Trimming took off 0 bases at V and 13 bases at J, with 17 bases between the two ends. The CDR3 spans 13 residues. Germline V gives CDR1 SGHRS, CDR2 YFSETQ. CDR3 amino acids: CASSLEGPGVIYF. The CDR3 nucleotides read TGCGCCAGCAGCTTGGAGGGCCCCGGGGTTATATACTTC.

The V and J genes are TRBV7-2 and TRBJ2-7, with D possibly called TRBD1 or TRBD2 (6 bases each). There are 14 residues in the CDR3. Germline V lookup: CDR1 SGHTA, CDR2 FQGNSA. V lost 2 bases and J 6 bases, leaving 14 bases between the germline ends. The CDR3: CASSLKYGGGEQYF. DNA of the CDR3: TGTGCCAGCAGCTTAAAATACGGGGGCGGCGAGCAGTACTTC.

This clonotype was picked up a small number of times. This chain connects TRBV6-2 or TRBV6-3 to TRBJ2-2, with D unresolved. V lost 5 bases, J lost 6 bases, and 7 bases lay in between. CDR1 is MNHEY and CDR2 is SVGEGT in the germline V gene. The CDR3 totals 12 residues. The CDR3 sequence is CASSRAAGELFF. CDR3 DNA sequence: TGTGCCAGCAGTCGAGCCGCCGGGGAGCTGTTTTTT.

This chain joins TRBV15 and TRBJ1-3, with D tentatively TRBD1 (6 bases). The CDR3 is 15 residues long. CDR1 LNHNV and CDR2 YYDKDF come from the germline V gene (reference sequence). Trimming took off 1 base at V and 4 bases at J, with 11 bases between the two ends. CDR3 DNA sequence: TGTGCCACCAGCAGAGTGGCAGGGGCAGGAAACACCATATATTTT. It specifies CATSRVAGAGNTIYF.

J is TRBJ2-1 and V is TRBV9; no definite D call. Trimming shortened V by 0 bases and J by 9 bases, and 13 bases separated the two germline ends. The CDR3 is made up of 14 amino acids. Germline lookup yields CDR1 SGDLS and CDR2 YYNGEE. This CDR3 is CASSVVGLVSEQFF. The CDR3 nucleotides read TGTGCCAGCAGCGTAGTCGGCTTAGTCAGTGAGCAGTTCTTC.

V is TRBV29-1 and J is TRBJ2-1; 11 bases are a match to TRBD1. The V gene's germline CDR1 is SQVTM and CDR2 ANQGSEA. Trimming at V came to 6 bases and at J to 10 bases, leaving 8 bases not matched to a gene. The CDR3 is made up of 13 amino acids. The CDR3 DNA reads as TGCAGCGTGACACGGGACAGGGGGTTGGAGCAGTTCTTC. Translation: CSVTRDRGLEQFF.

The chain links TRBV11-3 to TRBJ2-2; D is unclear. The CDR3 extends over 13 amino acids. CDR1 is SGHNT, CDR2 YENEEA, per germline. V was cut by 3 bases and J by 5 bases, with 7 bases left in between. This CDR3 reads CASSFFRTGELFF. The CDR3 coding sequence is TGTGCCAGCAGCTTTTTCCGGACCGGGGAGCTGTTTTTT.

This clonotype was detected a few times. The chain couples TRBV20-1 to TRBJ1-1; D not certain. Germline CDR1 reads DFQATT; CDR2 reads SNEGSKA (reference sequence). The V gene lost 1 base and the J gene lost 0 bases, with 12 bases spanning the gap. The CDR3 consists of 15 residues. The CDR3 nucleotides read TGCAGTGCTAGAGTAAGTTACGGACTGAACACTGAAGCTTTCTTT. Protein: CSARVSYGLNTEAFF.

This clonotype appeared many times. The chain carries TRBV20-1 and TRBJ2-1; maybe TRBD1 (6 bases). CDR3 size: 15 residues. CDR1 DFQATT and CDR2 SNEGSKA come from the germline V gene (reference sequence). V was shortened by 3 bases and J by 6 bases, with 18 bases between the two germline ends. The CDR3 DNA reads TGCAGTGCTAGTTCCGGCAGGGGCGCCGGCAATGAGCAGTTCTTC. Encoded protein: CSASSGRGAGNEQFF.

This clonotype was detected a few times. The chain uses TRBV4-1 and TRBJ2-7; TRBD2 matches at 14 bases. Germline V lookup: CDR1 MGHRA, CDR2 YSYEKL. There are 19 residues in the CDR3. V trimming: 2 bases; J trimming: 0 bases; junction bases outside the gene matches: 9. For the CDR3, the DNA is TGCGCCAGCAGCCAAAGGACTAGCGGGGGGCCCATAAGCTCCTACGAGCAGTACTTC. Translated: CASSQRTSGGPISSYEQYF.

The rearrangement uses TRBV7-2 and TRBJ2-2; TRBD1 aligns across 8 bases. The CDR3 is made up of 14 amino acids. The junction had 3 bases not matched to a gene; V was cut back by 5 bases and J by 4 bases. The germline CDR1 and CDR2 sequences are SGHTA and FQGNSA. The CDR3 region has the DNA TGTGCCAGCAGCATACAGGGGGGCACCGGGGAGCTGTTTTTT. It yields the protein CASSIQGGTGELFF.

In this sample, this clonotype turned up once. This CDR3 is CSATARGQGIDGYTF. The DNA of the CDR3 is TGCAGTGCCACGGCAAGGGGACAGGGGATAGATGGCTACACCTTC. The chain links TRBV20-1 to TRBJ1-2, with TRBD1 matching over 10 bases. Trimming cost V 6 bases and J 6 bases; bases outside gene matches: 13. This CDR3 is 15 amino acids long. In germline, CDR1 is DFQATT, CDR2 SNEGSKA (reference sequence).

This clonotype has just a few counts. The chain has TRBV10-3 and TRBJ2-3, with 12 bases lining up with TRBD2. Germline values: CDR1 ENHRY, CDR2 SYGVKD. Trimming removed 0 bases from V and 4 bases from J; junction bases left unmatched: 2. The CDR3 is 16 amino acids. Here the CDR3 reads CAISESSSGGADTQYF. The CDR3, as DNA: TGTGCCATCAGTGAGTCGTCTAGCGGGGGGGCAGATACGCAGTATTTT.

This clonotype was seen more than once but under ten times. V is TRBV6-1 and J is TRBJ1-6, with D uncertain. From germline, CDR1 is MNHNS and CDR2 SASEGT. The V gene lost 1 base and the J gene lost 9 bases, with 4 bases spanning the gap. The CDR3 is made up of 12 amino acids. The CDR3 protein is CASSEGLSPLHF. In DNA, the CDR3 is TGTGCCAGCAGTGAAGGTCTTTCACCCCTCCACTTT.